This T cell receptor (beta chain) was recovered during a study of shared clonotypes between healthy human individuals. The study's findings and limits: Among non-shared clonotypes, generation probabilities were lower than among those shared by all four donors.

Turning to this clone: The antigen remains undetermined.

Germline values: CDR1 SGHRS, CDR2 YFSETQ. V dropped 4 bases and J dropped 2; count of bases not matched to a gene: 9. This CDR3 region has 15 residues. This table comes from immunoSEQ multiplex PCR, and its TCRdb copy is limited to in-frame clones, with some not included. The table includes more than 2,000,000 clones, around 94% detected once. HIV-negative, healthy adults without recent acute infections or vaccinations were the donors. The investigators split CD4+ cells into a CD45RA+ naive subset and a CD45RA-negative memory subset. V is TRBV5-1 and J is TRBJ2-7, with 7 bases lining up with TRBD2. Material for sequencing was naive CD4+ T cells sorted from blood. Subset given: CD45RA+ positively selected. The clonotype originates from a man aged 18 to 29 in good health. The CDR3, as DNA: TGCGCCAGCAGCCCGGAAGAGCGGGGCCCCTACGAGCAGTACTTC. Protein: CASSPEERGPYEQYF. Supplemented by reference TRBV5-1 and TRBJ2-7, the full variable domain reads KAGVTQTPRYLIKTRGQQVTLSCSPISGHRSVSWYQQTPGQGLQFLFEYFSETQRNKGNFPGRFSGRQFSNSRSEMNVSTLELGDSALYLCASSPEERGPYEQYFGPGTRLTVT.